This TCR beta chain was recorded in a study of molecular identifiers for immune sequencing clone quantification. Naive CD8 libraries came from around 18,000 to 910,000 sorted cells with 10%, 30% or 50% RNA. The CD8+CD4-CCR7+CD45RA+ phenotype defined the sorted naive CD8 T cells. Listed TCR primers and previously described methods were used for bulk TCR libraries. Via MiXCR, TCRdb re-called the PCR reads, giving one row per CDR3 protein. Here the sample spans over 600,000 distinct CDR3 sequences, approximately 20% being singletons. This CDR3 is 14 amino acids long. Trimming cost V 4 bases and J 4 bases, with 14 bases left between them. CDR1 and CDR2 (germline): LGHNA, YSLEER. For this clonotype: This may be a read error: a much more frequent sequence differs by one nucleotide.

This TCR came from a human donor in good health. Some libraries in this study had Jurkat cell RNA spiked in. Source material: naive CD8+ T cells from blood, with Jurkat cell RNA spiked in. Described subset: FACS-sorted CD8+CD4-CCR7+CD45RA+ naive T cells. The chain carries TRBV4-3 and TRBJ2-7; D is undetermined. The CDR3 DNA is TGCGCCAGCAGCCCAGATTTTATGGGTTACGAGCAGTACTTC. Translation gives CASSPDFMGYEQYF.